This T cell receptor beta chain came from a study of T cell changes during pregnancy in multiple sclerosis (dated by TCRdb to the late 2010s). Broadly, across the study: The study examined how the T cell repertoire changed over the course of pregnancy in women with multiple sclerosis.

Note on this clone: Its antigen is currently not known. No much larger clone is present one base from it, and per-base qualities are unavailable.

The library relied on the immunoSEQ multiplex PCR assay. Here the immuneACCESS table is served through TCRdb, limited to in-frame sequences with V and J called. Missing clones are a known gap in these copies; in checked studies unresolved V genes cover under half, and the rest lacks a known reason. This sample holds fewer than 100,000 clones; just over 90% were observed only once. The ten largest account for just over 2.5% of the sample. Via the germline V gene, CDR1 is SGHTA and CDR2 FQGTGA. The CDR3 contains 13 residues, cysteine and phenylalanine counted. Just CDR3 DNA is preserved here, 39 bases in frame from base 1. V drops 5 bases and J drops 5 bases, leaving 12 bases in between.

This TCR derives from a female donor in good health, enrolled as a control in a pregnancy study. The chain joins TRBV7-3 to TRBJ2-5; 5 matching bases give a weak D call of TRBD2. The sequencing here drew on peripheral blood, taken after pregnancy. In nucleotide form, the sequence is TGTGCCAGCAGCGGTCTAGCTTGGGAGACCCAGTACTTC. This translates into CASSGLAWETQYF.